Described below is a single TCR beta chain sequence and its context. Antigen: not known. The data belong to a study of Ad26.COV2.S vaccination and SARS-CoV-2 variants. The V gene end was trimmed by 5 bases and the J gene end by 8 bases; junction bases not matched to a gene: 7. The CDR3 is 14 residues long. The germline V gene encodes CDR1 SGHTA and CDR2 FQGNSA. Study-wide points: The analyses of TCR breadth and depth may have understated the size of total T cell responses. Once vaccination had occurred, spike-specific CD8+ and CD4+ T cell responses reportedly showed substantial breadth.

As for treatment: approximately 18 received Ad26.COV2.S at low or high dose, single or two shots; 5 received placebo; per-sample allocation not given. Specimens were obtained on day 63 following the first vaccine or placebo injection. Produced via immunoSEQ multiplex PCR; TCRdb's table is partial and in-frame only. The sample contains about 350,000 clones, roughly 90% of which appear only once. This sequence joins TRBV7-2 and TRBJ1-4; TRBD1 aligns across 8 bases. The receptor was isolated from a person aged 18 to 65 who received the Ad26.COV2.S COVID-19 vaccine or a placebo. The sequencing here drew on peripheral blood, taken in a trial of Ad26.COV2.S vaccine versus placebo. CDR3 region: CASSRTGFLEKLFF. CDR3 DNA: TGTGCCAGCAGCCGGACAGGGTTTTTGGAAAAACTGTTTTTT.